This T cell receptor (beta chain) was observed in a study of OX40 agonist ivuxolimab in advanced cancers. Study summary: Dose-escalation patients were diagnosed with hepatocellular carcinoma, melanoma, renal cell cancer or head and neck cancer. From 23 to 79 years was the age range, with a mean of approximately 58 years, and about 78% were male.

Concerning this clone itself: The antigen remains unidentified.

The method was immunoSEQ multiplex PCR; TCRdb's version includes in-frame clones alone and lacks a portion of them. Here the sample spans about 79,000 clones, 84% being singletons. Germline trimming cut 5 bases from V and 1 base from J; bases unmatched to any gene: 5. Germline loops: CDR1 MNHEY, CDR2 SMNVEV (reference sequence). CDR3 length: 16 residues. Study conclusions and caveats: Expanded clones were, on average, more numerous in CD8+ T cells than in CD4+.

The chain uses TRBV27 and TRBJ2-1, with 10 positions matching TRBD2. The material sequenced was CD4+ or CD8+ T cells sorted from blood, taken in a trial of the OX40 agonist ivuxolimab. The source of this sequence is an adult with an advanced solid tumor such as melanoma, head and neck, liver or kidney cancer. CDR3 DNA: TGTGCCAGCAGTGCTTGGACTAGCGGTTCCTACAATGAGCAGTTCTTC. Residues: CASSAWTSGSYNEQFF.